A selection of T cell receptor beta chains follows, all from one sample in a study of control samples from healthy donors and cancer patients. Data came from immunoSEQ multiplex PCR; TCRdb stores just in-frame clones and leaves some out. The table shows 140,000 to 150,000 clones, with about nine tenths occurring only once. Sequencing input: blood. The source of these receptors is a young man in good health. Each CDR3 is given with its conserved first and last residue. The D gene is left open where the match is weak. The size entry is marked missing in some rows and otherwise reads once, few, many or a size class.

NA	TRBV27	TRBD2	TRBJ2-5	CASRSLQREWGETQYF	TGTGCCAGCAGGTCTCTCCAGCGGGAGTGGGGAGAGACCCAGTACTTC
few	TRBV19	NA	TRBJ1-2	CASTPPPGRNTNYGYTF	TGTGCCAGTACCCCACCTCCGGGCAGGAATACTAACTATGGCTACACCTTC
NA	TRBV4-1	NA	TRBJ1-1	CASSQDGAGRAFF	TGCGCCAGCAGCCAAGATGGGGCAGGGCGAGCTTTCTTT
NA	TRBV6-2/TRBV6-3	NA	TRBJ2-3	CASSYSVYSTDTQYF	TGTGCCAGCAGTTACTCAGTGTATTCCACAGATACGCAGTATTTT
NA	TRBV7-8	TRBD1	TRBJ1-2	CASSPDRVGYTF	TGTGCCAGCAGCCCCGACAGGGTTGGCTACACCTTC
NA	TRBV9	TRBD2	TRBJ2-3	CASSVEGSLAGASTDTQYF	TGTGCCAGCAGCGTAGAAGGGAGTCTAGCGGGTGCTAGCACAGATACGCAGTATTTT
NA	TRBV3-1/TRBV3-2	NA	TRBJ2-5	CASSRLGQSETQYF	TGTGCCAGCAGCCGGTTGGGGCAGTCGGAGACCCAGTACTTC
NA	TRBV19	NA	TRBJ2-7	CASSMTVSSYEQYF	TGTGCCAGTAGTATGACGGTGAGCTCCTACGAGCAGTACTTC
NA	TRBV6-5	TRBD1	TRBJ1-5	CASSPQGAGQPQHF	TGTGCCAGCAGTCCACAGGGGGCTGGTCAGCCCCAGCATTTT
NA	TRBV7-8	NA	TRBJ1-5	CASSLVYGESNQPQHF	TGTGCCAGCAGCTTAGTATACGGGGAAAGCAATCAGCCCCAGCATTTT
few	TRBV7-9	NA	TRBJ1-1	CASSHREKVGTEAFF	TGTGCCAGCAGCCACAGGGAAAAGGTTGGCACTGAAGCTTTCTTT
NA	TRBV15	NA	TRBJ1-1	CATSRGEVVHTEAFF	TGTGCCACCAGCAGAGGGGAGGTTGTGCACACTGAAGCTTTCTTT
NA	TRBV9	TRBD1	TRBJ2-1	CASSPPGQGSYNEQFF	TGTGCCAGCAGCCCACCCGGACAGGGTTCCTACAATGAGCAGTTCTTC
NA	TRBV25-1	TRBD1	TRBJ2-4	CASSDYRGNIQYF	TGTGCCAGCAGTGATTACAGGGGAAACATTCAGTACTTC
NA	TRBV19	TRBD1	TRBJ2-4	CASSKNRGIEYF	TGTGCCAGTAGTAAGAACAGGGGAATCGAGTACTTC
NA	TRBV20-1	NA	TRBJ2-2	CSASWTGELFF	TGCAGTGCTTCTTGGACCGGGGAGCTGTTTTTT
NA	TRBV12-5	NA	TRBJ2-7	CASGSTRREQYF	TGTGCTAGTGGTTCGACCCGGCGGGAGCAGTACTTC
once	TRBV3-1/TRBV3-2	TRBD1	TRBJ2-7	CASSPQGQATSYEQYF	TGTGCCAGCAGCCCGCAGGGACAGGCGACCTCCTACGAGCAGTACTTC
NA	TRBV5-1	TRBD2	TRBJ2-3	CASSLGGLAGTDTQYF	TGCGCCAGCAGCTTGGGGGGACTAGCGGGAACGGATACGCAGTATTTT
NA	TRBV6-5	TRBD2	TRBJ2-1	CASNTPSGRFNEQFF	TGTGCCAGCAACACCCCTAGCGGGAGATTTAATGAGCAGTTCTTC
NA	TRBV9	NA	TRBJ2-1	CASSPGVGSYNEQFF	TGTGCCAGCAGCCCCGGGGTTGGCTCCTACAATGAGCAGTTCTTC
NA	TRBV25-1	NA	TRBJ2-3	CASSESQDSTDTQYF	TGTGCCAGCAGTGAATCCCAGGACAGCACAGATACGCAGTATTTT
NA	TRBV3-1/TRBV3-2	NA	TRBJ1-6	CASTQHQFGSPLHF	TGTGCCAGCACTCAACACCAATTTGGATCACCCCTCCACTTT
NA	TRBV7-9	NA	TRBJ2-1	CASSQETGSYNEQFF	TGTGCCAGCAGCCAAGAGACAGGCTCCTACAATGAGCAGTTCTTC
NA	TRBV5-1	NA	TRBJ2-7	CASSLAAGISYEQYF	TGCGCCAGCAGCTTGGCGGCGGGAATCTCCTACGAGCAGTACTTC
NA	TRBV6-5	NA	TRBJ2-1	CASSYGGAGRNEQFF	TGTGCCAGCAGTTACGGCGGGGCCGGTAGGAATGAGCAGTTCTTC
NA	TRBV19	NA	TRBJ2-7	CASSIGRGGYEQYF	TGTGCCAGTAGTATCGGTCGGGGTGGATACGAGCAGTACTTC
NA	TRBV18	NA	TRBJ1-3	CASSPGLSGNTIYF	TGTGCCAGCTCACCAGGGCTCTCTGGAAACACCATATATTTT
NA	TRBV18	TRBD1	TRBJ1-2	CASSPPRTGAFGYTF	TGTGCCAGCTCACCACCCAGGACAGGGGCGTTTGGCTACACCTTC
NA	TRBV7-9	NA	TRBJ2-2	CASSLTAGLGAGELFF	TGTGCCAGCAGCTTAACTGCAGGGCTTGGGGCCGGGGAGCTGTTTTTT
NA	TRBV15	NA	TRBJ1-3	CATSRANSGNTIYF	TGTGCCACCAGCAGAGCCAACTCTGGAAACACCATATATTTT
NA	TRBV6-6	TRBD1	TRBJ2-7	CASSGTAYEQYF	TGTGCCAGCTCAGGGACAGCCTACGAGCAGTACTTC
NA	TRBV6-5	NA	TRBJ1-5	CASKMQAGQPQHF	TGTGCCAGCAAGATGCAGGCGGGTCAGCCCCAGCATTTT
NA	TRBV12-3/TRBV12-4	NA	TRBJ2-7	CASSFINEQYF	TGTGCCAGCAGTTTCATCAACGAGCAGTACTTC
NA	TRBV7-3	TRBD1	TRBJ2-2	CASSLDRSSPGELFF	TGTGCCAGCAGCTTGGACAGGTCGTCCCCCGGGGAGCTGTTTTTT
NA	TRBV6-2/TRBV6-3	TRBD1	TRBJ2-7	CASSYPGQGAHEQYF	TGTGCCAGCAGTTACCCCGGACAGGGGGCCCACGAGCAGTACTTC
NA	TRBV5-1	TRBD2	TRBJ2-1	CASGLAGAYNEQFF	TGCGCCAGCGGGTTAGCGGGGGCCTACAATGAGCAGTTCTTC
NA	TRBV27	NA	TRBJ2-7	CASSGGMEWGNYEQYF	TGTGCCAGCAGCGGGGGTATGGAGTGGGGCAACTACGAGCAGTACTTC
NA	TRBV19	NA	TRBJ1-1	CASSIWGDTEAFF	TGTGCCAGTAGTATTTGGGGGGACACTGAAGCTTTCTTT
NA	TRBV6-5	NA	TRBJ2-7	CASCPRRGSYEQYF	TGTGCCAGCTGCCCTCGAAGGGGCTCCTACGAGCAGTACTTC
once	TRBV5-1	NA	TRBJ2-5	CASSLQAQETQYF	TGCGCCAGCAGCTTACAGGCGCAAGAGACCCAGTACTTC
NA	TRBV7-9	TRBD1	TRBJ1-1	CASSLEGAFTLNTEAFF	TGTGCCAGCAGCTTAGAGGGGGCCTTTACGCTGAACACTGAAGCTTTCTTT
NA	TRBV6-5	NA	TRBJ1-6	CASSYSRILGDSPLHF	TGTGCCAGCAGTTACTCGAGAATCCTAGGAGATTCACCCCTCCACTTT
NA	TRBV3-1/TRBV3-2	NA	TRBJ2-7	CASSQSPGPLGDEQYF	TGTGCCAGCAGCCAATCCCCGGGACCCCTTGGAGACGAGCAGTACTTC